This TCR beta chain was identified in a study of spatial heterogeneity in lung cancer. On the study more broadly: Across the raw uncorrected reads, a unique TCR and UMI combination was observed, on average, more than ten times.

Time point meaning: sample taken at primary tumor resection. The authors sequenced whole RNA from tumor, nontumor lung or frozen PBMC without sorting. TCRdb reprocessed the 5' RACE reads via MiXCR and lists one record per CDR3 protein. This sample carries 40,000 to 50,000 distinct CDR3 sequences, 6% to 9.5% of them seen once, and the ten largest clones take approximately 13%. CDR3 size: 16 residues. The germline gives CDR1 LGHNA, CDR2 YNFKEQ. Deletions cut 2 bases from V and 5 bases from J, with 19 bases between. The TCR sequence derives from a female donor with early-stage non-small cell lung cancer. The chain combines TRBV4-2 with TRBJ2-7; a possible D gene is TRBD1 (6 bases). The source was PBMCs, collected at surgery. CDR3 residues: CASSQNWGQATDEQYF. DNA of the CDR3: TGTGCCAGCAGCCAAAACTGGGGGCAGGCCACCGACGAGCAGTACTTC.